Presented here are 25 T cell receptor beta chains from one specimen sequenced in a study of blood T cell repertoires in COVID-19. Method: immunoSEQ multiplex PCR; TCRdb's copy keeps in-frame clones and lacks some. The table lists more than 150,000 clones, less than 90% of them singletons. The specimen sequenced was peripheral blood. The receptor set was obtained from a woman aged 65 to 85 with acute or convalescent COVID-19.

The J gene is TRBJ1-2, the V gene TRBV4-3; D possibly corresponds to TRBD1 (5 bases). Trimming took off 0 bases at V and 7 bases at J, with 12 bases between the two ends. This CDR3 region has 14 residues. CDR1 and CDR2 (germline): LGHNA, YSLEER. The CDR3 DNA sequence: TGCGCCAGCAGCCAAGACTGGACAAGGGGTGGCTACACCTTC. Residues: CASSQDWTRGGYTF.

J is TRBJ2-3 and V is TRBV10-3; 12 bases match TRBD2. This CDR3 is built from 16 residues. Germline loops: CDR1 ENHRY, CDR2 SYGVKD. Germline trimming cut 6 bases from V and 7 bases from J; bases unmatched to any gene: 11. The CDR3 loop is CAISQSPSGRANTQYF. In nucleotides, the CDR3 is TGTGCCATCAGCCAGAGTCCTAGCGGGAGGGCGAATACGCAGTATTTT.

This sequence joins TRBV5-1 and TRBJ2-1, with D possibly being TRBD2 (6 bases). Germline values: CDR1 SGHRS, CDR2 YFSETQ. V was trimmed by 2 bases and J by 4 bases, leaving 19 bases between them. This CDR3 comprises 17 residues. CDR3 in DNA: TGCGCCAGCAGCTTTAAAGGAGACTCGGCGGGGTACAATGAGCAGTTCTTC. Translating gives CASSFKGDSAGYNEQFF.

The rearrangement links TRBV18 to TRBJ1-4; TRBD1 is a possible D gene (5 bases). Trimming cost V 4 bases and J 1 base, with 10 bases left between them. From germline, CDR1 is KGHSH and CDR2 LQKENI. This CDR3 has 15 residues. CDR3 DNA sequence: TGTGCCAGCTCACAGAGACAGCAAACTAATGAAAAACTGTTTTTT. It yields the protein CASSQRQQTNEKLFF.

V and J are TRBV6-2 or TRBV6-3 and TRBJ1-5, with TRBD1 identical over 8 bases. Germline trimming cut 4 bases from V and 4 bases from J; bases unmatched to any gene: 9. This CDR3 comprises 16 residues. Looked up from germline, CDR1 is MNHEY and CDR2 is SVGEGT. The CDR3 region is CASSSPGTGVNQPQHF. CDR3 coding DNA: TGTGCCAGCAGTTCCCCCGGGACAGGAGTTAATCAGCCCCAGCATTTT.

The rearrangement links TRBV5-8 to TRBJ1-2; D is unresolved. V was cut by 1 base and J by 1 base, with 5 bases left in between. CDR1 is SGHTS and CDR2 is YDEGEE in the germline V gene. The CDR3 is 13 amino acids. CDR3 region: CASSLSGNYGYTF. CDR3 nucleotide sequence: TGTGCCAGCAGCTTGTCCGGTAACTATGGCTACACCTTC.

The V gene is TRBV27, the J gene TRBJ2-1; weak D call: TRBD2 (5 bases). The CDR3 loop spans 17 amino acids. Germline assignment: CDR1 MNHEY and CDR2 SMNVEV (reference sequence). V lost 6 bases and J lost 0, with 18 bases in between. The CDR3 reads CASRPPGSGGSYNEQFF. The CDR3 region has the DNA TGTGCCAGCAGGCCTCCTGGCAGCGGCGGCTCCTACAATGAGCAGTTCTTC.

The V gene is TRBV27, the J gene TRBJ1-5, with TRBD1 identical over 10 bases. This CDR3 has 15 amino acids. CDR1 MNHEY and CDR2 SMNVEV come from the germline V gene (reference sequence). V shed 2 bases, J shed 8 bases, and the junction held 6 bases outside the gene matches. CDR3 in DNA: TGTGCCAGCAGTTTAAGGACAGGGGGTTTGGAGCCCCAGCATTTT. Translating it yields CASSLRTGGLEPQHF.

This rearrangement joins TRBV19 to TRBJ1-2; 7 positions match TRBD1. J gave up 0 bases and V 3 bases, and 10 bases lay outside the gene matches. This CDR3 has 17 residues. Per germline, CDR1 LNHDA and CDR2 SQIVND (reference sequence). In DNA, the CDR3 is TGTGCCAGTAGTATCCTCCGCGGGACAGAAGCTAACTATGGCTACACCTTC. Translated, it gives CASSILRGTEANYGYTF.

The rearrangement links TRBV7-2 to TRBJ2-2; D gene uncertain. Trimming stripped 5 bases from V and 6 bases from J, with 10 bases between. The CDR3 is 13 residues long. The germline gives CDR1 SGHTA, CDR2 FQGNSA. CDR3 nucleotide sequence: TGTGCCAGCAGCCAGGATTTCCCCGGGGAGCTGTTTTTT. It yields the protein CASSQDFPGELFF.

The chain joins TRBV3-1 (or the pseudogene TRBV3-2) to TRBJ1-2, with TRBD1 identical over 9 bases. Trimming took 2 bases from V and 3 from J; bases not matched to a gene: 10. The CDR3 covers 17 residues. Germline V gene sequence: CDR1 LGHDT, CDR2 YNNKEL (reference sequence). CDR3 loop: CASSQWDRADGDYGYTF. The DNA for the CDR3 is TGTGCCAGCAGCCAATGGGACAGGGCTGACGGCGACTATGGCTACACCTTC.

The chain is built from TRBV11-2 and TRBJ2-2; TRBD1 matches 10 bases. The CDR3 has 15 amino acids. Germline CDR1 and CDR2: SGHAT and FQNNGV. After removal of 3 bases from V and 9 bases from J, the junction contained 7 bases not matched to a gene. The CDR3 DNA follows: TGTGCCAGCAGCTTCCTGGACAGGGGGGTCCGGGAGCTGTTTTTT. It is translated as CASSFLDRGVRELFF.

The chain couples TRBV28 to TRBJ2-2; D may be TRBD1 (7 bases). V lost 4 bases to trimming and J lost 3 bases, with 15 bases between them. Germline V gene lookup returns CDR1 MDHEN and CDR2 SYDVKM. The CDR3 contains 16 residues. This CDR3 reads CASSSEGAQYTGELFF. DNA of the CDR3: TGTGCCAGCAGTTCGGAGGGGGCACAGTACACCGGGGAGCTGTTTTTT.

V usage is TRBV4-1 and J usage is TRBJ2-1; D remains unclear. CDR1 MGHRA and CDR2 YSYEKL come from the germline V gene. The CDR3 runs 12 residues. Deletions cut 0 bases from V and 10 bases from J, with 7 bases between. In DNA, the CDR3 is TGCGCCAGCAGCCAAGATGGGCTAGAGCAGTTCTTC. Amino acid sequence: CASSQDGLEQFF.

V is TRBV2 and J is TRBJ2-5; D is unclear. The CDR3 length is 13 residues. Germline V lookup: CDR1 SNHLY, CDR2 FYNNEI. The V and J ends lost 7 bases and 5 bases respectively, with 14 bases between them. The CDR3 sequence is CASIGELLETQYF. CDR3 coding DNA: TGTGCCAGCATTGGAGAACTACTGGAGACCCAGTACTTC.

The chain carries TRBV5-1 and TRBJ1-6; D gene unclear. The V gene's germline CDR1 is SGHRS and CDR2 YFSETQ. The CDR3 extends over 17 amino acids. V was cut by 0 bases and J by 7 bases, with 17 bases left in between. In DNA, the CDR3 is TGCGCCAGCAGCTTGGCGGGGTTCGCTGCGAAGAATTCACCCCTCCACTTT. Residues: CASSLAGFAAKNSPLHF.

The rearrangement links TRBV7-2 to TRBJ1-4, with D possibly being TRBD1 (5 bases). The CDR3 runs 15 residues. V was trimmed by 5 bases and J by 4 bases, leaving 14 bases between them. The germline CDR1 and CDR2 sequences are SGHTA and FQGNSA. CDR3 bases: TGTGCCAGCAGCATTGCTCCAGGGTTTAATGAAAAACTGTTTTTT. It encodes CASSIAPGFNEKLFF.

This clone was seen a handful of times. This rearrangement joins TRBV6-5 to TRBJ1-6, with a weak D call TRBD1 (6 bases). The CDR3 is 15 amino acids. Between the trimmed V and J ends, which lost 6 bases and 8 bases, there was a span of 17 bases. CDR1 and CDR2 from the germline V gene are MNHEY and SVGAGI. CDR3 DNA sequence: TGTGCCAGCAGCGTCGTACAGGGTTCTGATTCACCCCTCCACTTT. Encoded protein: CASSVVQGSDSPLHF.

The rearrangement joins TRBV13 to TRBJ2-5; D call uncertain. The CDR3 is 13 amino acids. CDR1 is PRHDT and CDR2 is FYEKMQ in the germline V gene (reference sequence). Trimming took off 5 bases at V and 0 bases at J, with 7 bases between the two ends. CDR3 residues: CASSGRYQETQYF. CDR3 DNA sequence: TGTGCCAGCAGCGGCAGGTACCAAGAGACCCAGTACTTC.

V and J are TRBV9 and TRBJ2-5; D not resolved. V shed 3 bases and J shed 5 bases, with 11 bases lying between them. Germline CDR1 is SGDLS and CDR2 is YYNGEE. CDR3 length equals 13 residues. This CDR3 is CASSGASLETQYF. In DNA form, the CDR3 reads TGTGCCAGCAGCGGTGCTAGTCTGGAGACCCAGTACTTC.

The chain carries TRBV18 and TRBJ2-1, with TRBD1 as a possible D gene (5 bases). The CDR3 covers 18 residues. Germline V gene data show CDR1 as KGHSH and CDR2 as LQKENI. Trimming removed 2 bases at V and 3 bases at J, with 20 bases between. The CDR3 reads CASSPFGQGEEFYNEQFF. In DNA, the CDR3 is TGTGCCAGCTCACCATTCGGGCAGGGCGAGGAGTTCTACAATGAGCAGTTCTTC.

The chain combines TRBV6-2 or TRBV6-3 with TRBJ2-2; 7 nucleotides agree with TRBD2. This CDR3 contains 17 residues. V shed 2 bases and J 0 bases; nucleotides not matched to a gene: 6. CDR1 and CDR2 from the germline V gene are MNHEY and SVGEGT. CDR3 nucleotides: TGTGCCAGCAGTTACGTACTAGCGAGGCCGAACACCGGGGAGCTGTTTTTT. Translating it yields CASSYVLARPNTGELFF.

Only one count was recorded for this clone. The CDR3 coding sequence is TGTGCCAGCAGTCCCAGGGGGTCCCCGTATGGTACGCAGTATTTT. It translates to CASSPRGSPYGTQYF. The chain combines TRBV28 with TRBJ2-3; 7 bases map to TRBD1. Germline V gene data show CDR1 as MDHEN and CDR2 as SYDVKM. The CDR3 extends over 15 amino acids. After removal of 5 bases from V and 8 bases from J, the junction contained 13 bases not matched to a gene. The variable domain in full, completed from reference TRBV28 and TRBJ2-3, reads DVKVTQSSRYLVKRTGEKVFLECVQDMDHENMFWYRQDPGLGLRLIYFSYDVKMKEKGDIPEGYSVSREKKERFSLILESASTNQTSMYLCASSPRGSPYGTQYFGPGTRLTVL.

The chain links TRBV18 to TRBJ2-1, with 12 bases matching TRBD2. The junction had 4 bases not matched to a gene; V was cut back by 2 bases and J by 5 bases. The CDR3 runs 16 residues. Per the germline V gene, CDR1 is KGHSH and CDR2 is LQKENI. For the CDR3, the DNA is TGTGCCAGCTCACCATTGGCTAGCGGGAGGGACAATGAGCAGTTCTTC. It translates to CASSPLASGRDNEQFF.

The chain combines TRBV5-1 with TRBJ2-6; perhaps TRBD1 as D (6 bases). Trimming took off 2 bases at V and 1 base at J, with 10 bases between the two ends. In germline, CDR1 is SGHRS, CDR2 YFSETQ. The CDR3 runs to 16 residues. The CDR3 region has the DNA TGCGCCAGCAGCTTACAGGGAAGGTCTGGGGCCAACGTCCTGACTTTC. Translated, it gives CASSLQGRSGANVLTF.